This T cell receptor (beta chain) was found in a study of response to subunit inactivated influenza vaccine. This CDR3 is built from 14 residues. Deletions cut 6 bases from V and 8 bases from J, with 17 bases between. Germline-derived CDR1 and CDR2 are MNHNS and SASEGT. This clonotype was observed a handful of times. TCRdb recomputed calls from the RT-PCR reads with MiXCR, one row per CDR3 protein. The sample has 650,000 to 800,000 distinct CDR3 sequences, 15% to 20% seen once. The sample here was PBMCs from blood, taken more than 4 days after vaccination. The V gene is TRBV6-1, the J gene TRBJ2-1, with a weak D call TRBD2 (5 bases). The TCR was taken from a man aged 50-59 years who received an inactivated influenza vaccine. Here the CDR3 reads CASSRQRRVDEQFF. As DNA, the CDR3 is TGTGCCAGCAGCCGGCAGCGGAGAGTGGATGAGCAGTTCTTC.